This T cell receptor (beta chain) stems from a study of blood T cell repertoires in COVID-19. Whole-study context: The study drew acute and convalescent COVID-19 samples from the United States, Italy and Spain. From T cells, B-cell-depleted T cells, or PBMCs came the material, which was cDNA or gDNA.

V trimming: 6 bases; J trimming: 6 bases; junction bases outside the gene matches: 8. Germline values: CDR1 LGHDT, CDR2 YNNKEL (reference sequence). The CDR3 covers 14 residues. Here immunoSEQ multiplex PCR was the method, and the copy in TCRdb shows in-frame clones only, minus some. The sample has about 35,000 clones, 81% seen once; the top ten hold around 44%. The J gene is TRBJ1-5, the V gene TRBV3-1 (or the pseudogene TRBV3-2), with 7 nucleotides matching TRBD1. The sequence was collected from a human donor in a cohort sampled during active or convalescent COVID-19. The donor label of this sample is uncertain. Sequencing was done on a sample of peripheral blood. The chain's CDR3 is CASSRGRGSQPQHF. The CDR3 nucleotides read TGTGCCAGCAGTAGGGGCAGGGGGAGTCAGCCCCAGCATTTT.